Listed below are T cell receptor beta chains from one sample, sequenced in a study of a mutant IDH1 vaccine in newly diagnosed glioma. Sequenced by immunoSEQ multiplex PCR; TCRdb stores in-frame clones only, minus some. The sample yields 30,000 to 40,000 clones, around 77% seen once. For these receptors, no antigen is known. Sequenced here: PBMCs, sampled from a glioma patient whose treatment included an IDH1 peptide vaccine. Receptors were obtained from a man aged 35 to 55 with glioma. Some clones in this sample may be carry-over from other donors' samples. CDR3s leave out the opening cysteine and the closing phenylalanine or tryptophan. D genes are given only for firm matches.

CDR3: ASSPIPGGGTDTQY; length: 14; J: TRBJ2-3; D: TRBD2; V: TRBV5-1
CDR3: ASTLSPDVGYGYT; length: 13; J: TRBJ1-2; D: -; V: TRBV19
CDR3: ASAGDATNEKLF; length: 12; J: TRBJ1-4; D: -; V: TRBV7-9
CDR3: ASSLDSGGQVGNTIY; length: 15; J: TRBJ1-3; D: -; V: TRBV11-2
CDR3: ASSPDSQVAFNYGYT; length: 15; J: TRBJ1-2; D: -; V: TRBV19
CDR3: ASSLSIRGTEAF; length: 12; J: TRBJ1-1; D: -; V: TRBV27
CDR3: ASSPGQGVQLF; length: 11; J: TRBJ1-4; D: TRBD1; V: TRBV7-9
CDR3: ASTSGGANTGELF; length: 13; J: TRBJ2-2; D: TRBD2; V: TRBV27
CDR3: ASSPWTDAGGTGDLIEKLF; length: 19; J: TRBJ1-4; D: TRBD1; V: TRBV18
CDR3: ASRGQGADTIY; length: 11; J: TRBJ1-3; D: TRBD1; V: TRBV2
CDR3: ASSYDSYNEQF; length: 11; J: TRBJ2-1; D: -; V: TRBV5-1
CDR3: AWSVRGANEQY; length: 11; J: TRBJ2-7; D: -; V: TRBV30
CDR3: ASSNPRGGSTEAF; length: 13; J: TRBJ1-1; D: -; V: TRBV6-5
CDR3: ASSFALGFYEQY; length: 12; J: TRBJ2-7; D: -; V: TRBV5-1
CDR3: AWSAGQGGGELF; length: 12; J: TRBJ2-2; D: TRBD1; V: TRBV30
CDR3: ASRATGPLVGELF; length: 13; J: TRBJ2-2; D: -; V: TRBV19